The 20 T cell receptor beta chains below were found in one sample sequenced in a study of blood T cell repertoires in COVID-19. Using immunoSEQ multiplex PCR, the repertoire was profiled, and TCRdb retains in-frame clones only, with some absent. Of approximately 50,000 clones in the sample, under 95% were seen once. Sample: peripheral blood. These receptors came from a human donor in a cohort sampled during active COVID-19.

The chain recombines TRBV5-1 with TRBJ2-1; 9 bases are shared with TRBD1. CDR3 length: 15 amino acids. CDR1 and CDR2 (germline): SGHRS, YFSETQ. The junction had 5 bases not matched to a gene; V was cut back by 3 bases and J by 4 bases. The chain's CDR3 is CASSSTGGVYNEQFF. The CDR3 DNA is TGCGCCAGCAGCTCGACAGGGGGTGTGTACAATGAGCAGTTCTTC.

This chain joins TRBV5-1 and TRBJ2-7, with 10 bases lining up with TRBD2. The germline V gene has CDR1 SGHRS and CDR2 YFSETQ. The CDR3 is 15 residues long. The trim removed 4 bases at V and 0 bases at J, leaving 4 bases unmatched. CDR3 amino acids: CASSKTSGFSYEQYF. CDR3 coding DNA: TGCGCCAGCAGCAAGACTAGCGGGTTCTCCTACGAGCAGTACTTC.

The rearrangement uses TRBV6-5 and TRBJ1-2; D remains ambiguous. From germline, CDR1 is MNHEY and CDR2 SVGAGI. This CDR3 contains 13 residues. The germline V and J ends were trimmed by 7 bases and 2 bases, with 11 bases remaining between them. CDR3 sequence: CASNIQQNYGYTF. CDR3 in DNA: TGTGCCAGCAATATACAGCAGAACTATGGCTACACCTTC.

CDR3 in DNA: TGTGCCAGCAGCCTTACCACGGGACTAGCGGGAGATGGCACCGGGGAGCTGTTTTTT. Translation: CASSLTTGLAGDGTGELFF. This chain uses TRBV14 with TRBJ2-2; 14 positions agree with TRBD2. Trimming cost V 4 bases and J 4 bases; bases outside gene matches: 11. Looked up from germline, CDR1 is SGHDN and CDR2 is FVKESK. The CDR3 covers 19 residues.

This rearrangement joins TRBV19 to TRBJ1-1; the match to TRBD1 covers 8 bases. Germline assignment: CDR1 LNHDA and CDR2 SQIVND (reference sequence). V gave up 6 bases and J gave up 1 base; unmatched junction bases: 4. This CDR3 has 14 amino acids. For the CDR3, the DNA is TGTGCCAGTAGGACGACAGGGGCGAACACTGAAGCTTTCTTT. This sequence encodes CASRTTGANTEAFF.

This chain joins TRBV5-6 and TRBJ1-4; D is unresolved. CDR1 is SGHDT and CDR2 is YYEEEE in the germline V gene. CDR3 length equals 13 residues. V lost 7 bases, J lost 7 bases, and 14 bases lay in between. In nucleotides, the CDR3 is TGTGCCAGCGGCATATTGGGCGCTGAAAAACTGTTTTTT. Translating gives CASGILGAEKLFF.

J is TRBJ1-4 and V is TRBV29-1, with D maybe TRBD1 (5 bases). The V and J ends lost 4 bases and 7 bases respectively, with 13 bases between them. Germline V CDR1 and CDR2: SQVTM, ANQGSEA. The CDR3 length is 13 residues. The CDR3 sequence: CSVGPGGGEKLFF. The DNA for the CDR3 is TGCAGCGTTGGTCCGGGGGGAGGTGAAAAACTGTTTTTT.

This sequence joins TRBV5-6 and TRBJ1-1; no firm D call. The germline V gene encodes CDR1 SGHDT and CDR2 YYEEEE. V lost 2 bases and J 0 bases, leaving 8 bases between the germline ends. This CDR3 has 14 amino acids. CDR3 sequence (DNA): TGTGCCAGCAGCTTCGGTCCGGTGAACACTGAAGCTTTCTTT. Translated: CASSFGPVNTEAFF.

The chain uses TRBV28 and TRBJ1-6, with D unclear. V was shortened by 3 bases and J by 8 bases, with 11 bases between the two germline ends. This CDR3 spans 14 amino acids. Germline CDR1 and CDR2: MDHEN and SYDVKM. The CDR3 region has the DNA TGTGCCAGCAGTTTGGTTGGGAGGGATTCACCCCTCCACTTT. Translating it yields CASSLVGRDSPLHF.

The chain links TRBV5-1 to TRBJ1-5; 9 bases agree with TRBD1. V was pared by 4 bases and J by 7 bases, with 6 bases of the junction left unmatched. The CDR3 runs to 14 residues. Germline CDR1 SGHRS, CDR2 YFSETQ. CDR3 coding DNA: TGCGCCAGCAGCCAAGGGACAGGGAACCAGCCCCAGCATTTT. Amino acid sequence: CASSQGTGNQPQHF. The whole variable domain, filled in from reference TRBV5-1 and TRBJ1-5, reads KAGVTQTPRYLIKTRGQQVTLSCSPISGHRSVSWYQQTPGQGLQFLFEYFSETQRNKGNFPGRFSGRQFSNSRSEMNVSTLELGDSALYLCASSQGTGNQPQHFGDGTRLSIL.

The chain has TRBV30 and TRBJ1-6, with D hard to call. The CDR3 has 14 amino acids. Germline CDR1 GTSNPN, CDR2 SVGIG (reference sequence). Trimming took off 2 bases at V and 9 bases at J, with 14 bases between the two ends. CDR3 sequence (DNA): TGTGCCTGGAGTAGAGAACCGGAGGGTTCACCCCTCCACTTT. As protein: CAWSREPEGSPLHF.

The rearrangement joins TRBV9 to TRBJ2-3; the match to TRBD2 covers 12 bases. V lost 3 bases to trimming and J lost 6 bases; unmatched junction nucleotides: 8. CDR1 SGDLS and CDR2 YYNGEE come from the germline V gene. The CDR3 length is 16 residues. CDR3 nucleotides: TGTGCCAGCAGCGCACTACTAGCGGGGGGCGCGGATACGCAGTATTTT. This gives the protein CASSALLAGGADTQYF.

The CDR3: CSASKRNEQFF. The CDR3, as DNA: TGCAGTGCTTCTAAGCGGAATGAGCAGTTCTTC. This chain joins TRBV20-1 and TRBJ2-1; D perhaps matches TRBD2 (5 bases). This CDR3 contains 11 residues. In germline, CDR1 is DFQATT, CDR2 SNEGSKA (reference sequence). V was shortened by 5 bases and J by 7 bases, with 9 bases between the two germline ends.

The chain joins TRBV18 to TRBJ2-7; possibly TRBD2 for D (5 bases). Between the trimmed V and J ends, which lost 3 bases and 3 bases, there was a span of 12 bases. Germline V gene lookup returns CDR1 KGHSH and CDR2 LQKENI. The CDR3 runs 14 residues. The DNA of the CDR3 is TGTGCCAGCTCACCCCCGGGGAACAGCTACGAGCAGTACTTC. It translates to CASSPPGNSYEQYF.

V and J are TRBV5-6 and TRBJ1-2; D is undetermined. This CDR3 spans 17 amino acids. Per germline, CDR1 SGHDT and CDR2 YYEEEE. Between the trimmed V and J ends, which lost 0 bases and 4 bases, there was a span of 19 bases. The CDR3 DNA is TGTGCCAGCAGCTTGGTTATCGGGCAGGAGGAGGGCTATGGCTACACCTTC. This translates into CASSLVIGQEEGYGYTF.

V is TRBV20-1 and J is TRBJ2-7; TRBD1 is a possible D gene (5 bases). This CDR3 contains 11 residues. The V end was cut by 4 bases, the J end by 4 bases, with 8 bases between. Germline V CDR1 and CDR2: DFQATT, SNEGSKA (reference sequence). CDR3 bases: TGCAGTGCTAAAGGGGCATACGAGCAGTACTTC. The encoded protein is CSAKGAYEQYF.

This clone has a single count. The CDR3 ends on some other residue instead of the conserved phenylalanine or tryptophan, so this is likely a read error. The DNA is omitted, as the CDR3 cannot be located on it reliably, and the CDR3 follows TCRdb's listing. The rearrangement uses TRBV24-1 and TRBJ2-6; the D segment call TRBD2 is taken from the table without a DNA check. The CDR3 adds up to 11 amino acids, both ends counted. CDR1 is KGHDR, CDR2 SFDVKD, per germline. The CDR3 sequence: CATSPTASGVV.

The CDR3 DNA reads as TGTGCCAGCAGCACTAACAGGGGGGGTGAAGCTTTCTTT. Residues: CASSTNRGGEAFF. The V and J genes are TRBV6-5 and TRBJ1-1; 8 bases agree with TRBD1. This CDR3 contains 13 residues. V dropped 6 bases and J dropped 7; count of bases not matched to a gene: 7. Germline CDR1 and CDR2: MNHEY and SVGAGI.

This chain connects TRBV2 to TRBJ2-7; no firm D call. From germline, CDR1 is SNHLY and CDR2 FYNNEI. This CDR3 spans 11 amino acids. V was cut by 8 bases and J by 2 bases, with 7 bases left in between. This chain's CDR3 is CASGGAYEQYV. DNA for the CDR3: TGTGCCAGCGGCGGAGCCTACGAGCAGTACGTC.

The chain is built from TRBV29-1 and TRBJ1-3; tentatively, D is TRBD1 (6 bases). Germline values: CDR1 SQVTM, CDR2 ANQGSEA. V shed 4 bases and J shed 1 base, with 11 bases lying between them. This CDR3 region has 14 residues. The CDR3 loop reads CSVGTAASGNTIYF. CDR3 sequence (DNA): TGCAGCGTTGGGACAGCGGCATCTGGAAACACCATATATTTT.